Listed below are T cell receptor beta chains from one sample, sequenced in a study of blood T cell repertoires in COVID-19. Only in-frame clones appear in the TCRdb table, and some are missing; sequencing was by immunoSEQ multiplex PCR. The table records a few hundred thousand clones, around 87% of them present only once. Sequenced sample: peripheral blood. The receptors originated from a man in his 60s with acute or convalescent COVID-19. Both conserved end residues are part of each CDR3. Fields, in order: clone size, V gene, D gene, J gene, CDR3 DNA, CDR3 protein. D genes are given only for firm matches. Only part of the rows carry a size: once, few, many, or a class if the clone is expanded.

.	TRBV2	.	TRBJ2-5	TGTGCCAGCACCCACACAGAGGGGGAAGAGACCCAGTACTTC	CASTHTEGEETQYF
.	TRBV7-2	TRBD1	TRBJ1-1	TGTGCCAGCAGCTTAGCCCGGGACAGGTTTTACACTGAAGCTTTCTTT	CASSLARDRFYTEAFF
once	TRBV19	TRBD2	TRBJ2-5	TGTGCCAGTAGTACCAGGGGAAGATTTAGCGGGAAAGAGACCCAGTACTTC	CASSTRGRFSGKETQYF
few	TRBV7-9	.	TRBJ1-1	TGTGCCAGCAGCTTGACGGGGGGAATGAACACTGAAGCTTTCTTT	CASSLTGGMNTEAFF
once	TRBV6-5	.	TRBJ1-2	TGTGCCAGCAAACTAGGACGCAGTAACTATGGCTACACCTTC	CASKLGRSNYGYTF
.	TRBV6-5	TRBD2	TRBJ2-5	TGTGCCAGCACGCGTAGCGGGGCTGGGGAGACCCAGTACTTC	CASTRSGAGETQYF
once	TRBV29-1	.	TRBJ2-7	TGCAGCGTTGTACAGAACTACGAGCAGTACTTC	CSVVQNYEQYF
.	TRBV6-5	.	TRBJ1-1	TGTGCCAGCAGTTACTCCCTAACTGAAGCTTTCTTT	CASSYSLTEAFF
.	TRBV21-1	.	TRBJ1-1	TGTGCCAGCAGCAAAGCGTCCCAGGGGGACACTGAAGCTTTCTTT	CASSKASQGDTEAFF
few	TRBV2	TRBD1	TRBJ1-1	TGTGCCAGCATGCTGGACAGGGAAGGCGCAGGTGGGTTCTTT	CASMLDREGAGGFF
.	TRBV28	.	TRBJ2-7	TGTGCCAGCAGTTTCAGTCCAGGGGCGTCCTACGAGCAGTACTTC	CASSFSPGASYEQYF
.	TRBV27	TRBD1	TRBJ2-1	TGTGCCAGCAGTTTGTCGGGACAGTCCTCTCGCTCCTACAATGAGCAGTTCTTC	CASSLSGQSSRSYNEQFF
.	TRBV6-2/TRBV6-3	.	TRBJ1-4	TGTGCCAGCAGTTACCCTGACGGAGCTAATGAAAAACTGTTTTTT	CASSYPDGANEKLFF
.	TRBV13	TRBD1	TRBJ1-2	TGTGCCAGCCAGCACCGGGGGGGACAGGGAAGCTATGGCTACACCTTC	CASQHRGGQGSYGYTF
once	TRBV6-5	.	TRBJ1-6	TGTGCCAGCAGTTACACCTACAGGGCCACCCTCCACTTT	CASSYTYRATLHF
.	TRBV7-9	.	TRBJ1-4	TGTGCCAGCAGCCAAGAGACAGTAACTAATGAAAAACTGTTTTTT	CASSQETVTNEKLFF
once	TRBV7-2	TRBD1	TRBJ1-2	TGTGCCAGCAGCCCACAGGGGACAGGGCTAGGCTACACCTTC	CASSPQGTGLGYTF
.	TRBV19	.	TRBJ2-7	TGTGCCAGTAAAAACAGGGACGAGCAGTACTTC	CASKNRDEQYF
.	TRBV6-5	.	TRBJ2-1	TGTGCCAGCAGTTCCCCCAGGGGAAGGTACAATGAGCAGTTCTTC	CASSSPRGRYNEQFF
.	TRBV6-5	TRBD1	TRBJ2-2	TGTGCCAGCAAAGGGACAGGGGGCTCCGGGGAGCTGTTTTTT	CASKGTGGSGELFF
.	TRBV19	.	TRBJ2-4	TGTGCCAGTAGTACGACACAGACCCTAGCCAAAAACATTCAGTACTTC	CASSTTQTLAKNIQYF
few	TRBV19	TRBD1	TRBJ2-6	TGTGCCTCCCTTACTCGTTTGGGACAGCACTCTGGGGCCAACGTCCTGACTTTC	CASLTRLGQHSGANVLTF
.	TRBV5-4	.	TRBJ2-2	TGTGCCAGCAGCCTAGAGGTCCAGGGAAAGACCGGGGAGCTGTTTTTT	CASSLEVQGKTGELFF
.	TRBV20-1	.	TRBJ1-5	TGCAGTGCTCGTGGGCTCTCCAATCAGCCCCAGCATTTT	CSARGLSNQPQHF
.	TRBV6-6	.	TRBJ2-1	TGTGCCAGCAGTTACTCGAATAGCTCCCCAAGTGAGCAGTTCTTC	CASSYSNSSPSEQFF
.	TRBV29-1	.	TRBJ2-3	TGCAGCGTTGAAAACCCGTTAGCCGATACGCAGTATTTT	CSVENPLADTQYF
few	TRBV5-6	.	TRBJ1-1	TGTGCCAGCAGCTCCCCGGGACTGGGAATGAACACTGAAGCTTTCTTT	CASSSPGLGMNTEAFF
.	TRBV6-4	.	TRBJ2-1	TGTGCCAGCAGTGACTCGAGTAGGAGCTCCTACAATGAGCAGTTCTTC	CASSDSSRSSYNEQFF
.	TRBV3-1/TRBV3-2	TRBD1	TRBJ1-2	TGTGCCAGCAGCCCTGGACAGGACTATGGCTACACCTTC	CASSPGQDYGYTF
.	TRBV7-2	TRBD1	TRBJ1-5	TGTGCCAGCAGCTCCCAGGGGGGAGGTCAGCCCCAGCATTTT	CASSSQGGGQPQHF
once	TRBV7-7	TRBD2	TRBJ2-5	TGTGCCAGCAGCCGGCGGGGGGGGTTGGAGGAGACCCAGTACTTC	CASSRRGGLEETQYF
.	TRBV9	TRBD2	TRBJ2-7	TGTGCCAGCAGCCCTCATAGTAGCGGGACGAGCTCCTACGAGCAGTACTTC	CASSPHSSGTSSYEQYF
.	TRBV4-1	TRBD2	TRBJ2-1	TGCGCCAGCAGCCCTACCGGGGGGAAGTTTTTCAATGAGCAGTTCTTC	CASSPTGGKFFNEQFF
.	TRBV2	.	TRBJ2-7	TGTGCCAGCAGTGAAGCGCGGTTGCAGTACTTC	CASSEARLQYF
once	TRBV18	.	TRBJ2-1	TGTGCCAGCTCACCACTCCCACCGCAGGGGCGCGTTCGGAATGAGCAGTTCTTC	CASSPLPPQGRVRNEQFF
.	TRBV12-2	.	TRBJ2-2	TGTGCAAGTTCCAAATTCGGGGTGCTGTTTTTT	CASSKFGVLFF
.	TRBV6-1	.	TRBJ1-3	TGTGCCAGCAGTGTAGATAGGTTGGGCAGCGGAAACACCATATATTTT	CASSVDRLGSGNTIYF
once	TRBV19	TRBD1	TRBJ2-6	TGTGCCACCCAACCGGGACAGGGCAGCCCTGGGGCCAACGTCCTGACTTTC	CATQPGQGSPGANVLTF
.	TRBV11-2	TRBD1	TRBJ1-4	TGTGCCAGCAGCTCATACACCGGGACAGGGCGTGAAAAACTGTTTTTT	CASSSYTGTGREKLFF
.	TRBV6-1	TRBD1	TRBJ1-5	TGTGCCAGCAGTGAAGTAGGGACAGGGAATCTCATCGGCAATCAGCCCCAGCATTTT	CASSEVGTGNLIGNQPQHF
.	TRBV10-2	.	TRBJ2-1	TGCGCCAGCAGTGAGTCGAACAGGGAGCAGTTCTTC	CASSESNREQFF
.	TRBV7-3	TRBD1	TRBJ2-7	TGTGCCAGCAGCTCCGTGGCAGGGGGCCACGAGCAGTACTTC	CASSSVAGGHEQYF
.	TRBV19	.	TRBJ2-7	TGTGCCAGTACCCCCTCCCCCCCGGTCCAGCAGTACTTC	CASTPSPPVQQYF
.	TRBV24-1	.	TRBJ2-7	TGTGCCACCAGTCCGGGTCCCGACAGGCTCTCCTACGAGCAGTACTTC	CATSPGPDRLSYEQYF
once	TRBV19	TRBD1	TRBJ2-2	TGTGCCAGTAGTAAGCGACAGGGGGGGACCGGGGAGCTGTTTTTT	CASSKRQGGTGELFF
.	TRBV11-2	.	TRBJ2-5	TGTGCCAGCAGCTTAGTTGCTTTCGGGCAAGAGACCCAGTACTTC	CASSLVAFGQETQYF
.	TRBV7-2	.	TRBJ2-1	TGTGCCAGCAGCTTTGGGACACCTTACAATGAGCAGTTCTTC	CASSFGTPYNEQFF
.	TRBV14	.	TRBJ2-1	TGTGCCAGCAGCCTTGCAAAATCAGGGGTGGGCTCCTACAATGAGCAGTTCTTC	CASSLAKSGVGSYNEQFF
.	TRBV2	TRBD1	TRBJ2-1	TGTGCCAGCAGGGAGGACAGGGCCTTCCCGCTAGTCTTC	CASREDRAFPLVF
.	TRBV10-1	TRBD2	TRBJ2-2	TGCGCCAGCTCTAGCGGGGCGAACACCGGGGAGCTGTTTTTT	CASSSGANTGELFF
.	TRBV12-3/TRBV12-4	.	TRBJ1-2	TGTGCCAGCAGTTTAGGCCAGGGCTATGGCTACACCTTC	CASSLGQGYGYTF
.	TRBV13	TRBD1	TRBJ2-5	TGTGCCAGCAGCACAAGGACAGGGAGTGTAGAGACCCAGTACTTC	CASSTRTGSVETQYF
.	TRBV7-9	TRBD1	TRBJ1-5	TGTGCCAGCAGCGGACAGGTTACTAATCAGCCCCAGCATTTT	CASSGQVTNQPQHF
.	TRBV7-2	.	TRBJ1-5	TGTGCCAGCAGCAAAAGGGGGTGGGATAGCAATCAGCCCCAGCATTTT	CASSKRGWDSNQPQHF